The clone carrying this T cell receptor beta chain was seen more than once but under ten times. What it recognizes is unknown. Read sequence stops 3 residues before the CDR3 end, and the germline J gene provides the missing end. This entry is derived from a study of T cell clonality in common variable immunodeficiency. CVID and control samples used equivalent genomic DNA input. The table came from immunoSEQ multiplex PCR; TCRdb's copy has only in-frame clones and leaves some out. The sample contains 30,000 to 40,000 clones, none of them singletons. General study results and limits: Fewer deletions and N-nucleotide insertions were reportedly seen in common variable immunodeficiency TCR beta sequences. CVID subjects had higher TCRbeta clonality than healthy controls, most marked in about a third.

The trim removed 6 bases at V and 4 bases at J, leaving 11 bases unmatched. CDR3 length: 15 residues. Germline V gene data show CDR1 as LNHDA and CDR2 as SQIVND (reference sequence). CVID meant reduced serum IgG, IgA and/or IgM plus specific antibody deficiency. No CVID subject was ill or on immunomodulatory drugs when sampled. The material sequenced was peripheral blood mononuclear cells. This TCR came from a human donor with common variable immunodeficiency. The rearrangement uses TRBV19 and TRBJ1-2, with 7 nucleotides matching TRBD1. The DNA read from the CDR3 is TGTGCCAGTAGACCAACGATGGGACAGTCCTATGGC. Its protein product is CASRPTMGQSYG. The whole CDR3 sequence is CASRPTMGQSYGYTF.